The rows below give T cell receptor beta chains drawn from one sample of a study of identifying expanded T cells in peripheral blood. Using immunoSEQ multiplex PCR, the repertoire was profiled, and TCRdb retains in-frame clones only, with some absent. The profile shows some 77,000 clones, around 89% of them singletons. The sample consisted of blood. These receptors were collected from a person aged 18 to 75 in good health. CDR3s include the opening cysteine and the closing phenylalanine or tryptophan. D genes are given only for firm matches. Expanded clones get a size class; other rows say once, few or many, or leave the size out.

TRBV19,.,TRBJ2-7,TRBD1,13,CASSRTGDQEQYF,TGTGCCAGTAGTCGGACAGGGGATCAAGAGCAGTACTTC
TRBV9,.,TRBJ2-7,TRBD2,15,CASSVGGLEFDEQYF,TGTGCCAGCAGCGTAGGGGGACTAGAGTTCGACGAGCAGTACTTC
TRBV2,.,TRBJ1-1,.,15,CASSEALAGRTEAFF,TGTGCCAGCAGTGAAGCGCTTGCGGGGCGGACTGAAGCTTTCTTT
TRBV7-9,.,TRBJ2-3,.,12,CASSLSGNTQYF,TGTGCCAGCAGCTTATCGGGAAATACGCAGTATTTT
TRBV5-1,.,TRBJ2-3,TRBD2,14,CASGTSGGPDTQYF,TGCGCCAGCGGAACTAGCGGGGGACCAGATACGCAGTATTTT
TRBV2,.,TRBJ2-7,.,11,CASTYRYEQYF,TGTGCCAGCACTTACCGCTACGAGCAGTACTTC
TRBV6-5,few,TRBJ2-7,.,16,CASSYSGQGYRYEQYF,TGTGCCAGCAGTTACTCCGGGCAAGGCTATCGCTACGAGCAGTACTTC
TRBV2,few,TRBJ2-7,.,12,CASRESLHEQYF,TGTGCCAGCAGGGAGTCTCTCCACGAGCAGTACTTC
TRBV7-5,.,TRBJ1-5,.,18,CARSLGRGQGACNQPQHF,TGTGCCAGAAGCTTAGGGAGGGGACAGGGGGCTTGCAATCAGCCCCAGCATTTT
TRBV18,.,TRBJ2-1,TRBD2,15,CASSLAGDNYNEQFF,TGTGCCAGCTCACTAGCGGGGGACAACTACAATGAGCAGTTCTTC
TRBV9,.,TRBJ1-3,TRBD1,16,CASRNGTGGFGNTIYF,TGTGCCAGCAGAAATGGAACAGGGGGCTTTGGAAACACCATATATTTT